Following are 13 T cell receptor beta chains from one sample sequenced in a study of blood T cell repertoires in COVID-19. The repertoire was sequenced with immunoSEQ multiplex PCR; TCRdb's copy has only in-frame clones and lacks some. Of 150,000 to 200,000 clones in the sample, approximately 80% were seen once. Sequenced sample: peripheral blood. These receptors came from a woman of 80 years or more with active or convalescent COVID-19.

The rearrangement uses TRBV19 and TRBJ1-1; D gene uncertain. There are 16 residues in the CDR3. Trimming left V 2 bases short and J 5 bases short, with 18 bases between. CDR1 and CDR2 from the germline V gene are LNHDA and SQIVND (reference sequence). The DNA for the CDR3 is TGTGCCAGTAGTATAATGGGTACAGCCGGCGGGACTGAAGCTTTCTTT. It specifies CASSIMGTAGGTEAFF.

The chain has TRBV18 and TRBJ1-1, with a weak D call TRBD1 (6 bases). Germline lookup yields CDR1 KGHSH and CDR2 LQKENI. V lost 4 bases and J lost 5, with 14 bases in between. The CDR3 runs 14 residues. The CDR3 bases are TGTGCCAGCTCACGACCTTTACAGGGAACTGAAGCTTTCTTT. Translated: CASSRPLQGTEAFF.

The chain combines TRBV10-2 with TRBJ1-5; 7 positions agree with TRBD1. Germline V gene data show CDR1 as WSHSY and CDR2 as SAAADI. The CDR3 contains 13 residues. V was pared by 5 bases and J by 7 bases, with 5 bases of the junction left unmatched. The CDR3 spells CASSLSQGQPQHF. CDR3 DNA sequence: TGCGCCAGCAGTTTATCACAGGGGCAGCCCCAGCATTTT.

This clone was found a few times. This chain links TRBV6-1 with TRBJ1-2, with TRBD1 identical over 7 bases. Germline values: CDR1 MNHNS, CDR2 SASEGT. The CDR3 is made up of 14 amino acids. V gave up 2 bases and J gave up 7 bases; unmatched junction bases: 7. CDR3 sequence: CASSELAGGSGYTF. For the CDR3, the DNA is TGTGCCAGCAGTGAATTGGCAGGGGGGTCTGGCTACACCTTC.

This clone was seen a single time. The CDR3 bases are TGCGCCAGCAGCCCCGACTCCGGGAAAGAAAATCAGCCCCAGCATTTT. Its protein product is CASSPDSGKENQPQHF. The chain links TRBV5-1 to TRBJ1-5, with D uncertain. V lost 4 bases and J lost 4, with 18 bases in between. The CDR3 length is 16 residues. Germline lookup yields CDR1 SGHRS and CDR2 YFSETQ.

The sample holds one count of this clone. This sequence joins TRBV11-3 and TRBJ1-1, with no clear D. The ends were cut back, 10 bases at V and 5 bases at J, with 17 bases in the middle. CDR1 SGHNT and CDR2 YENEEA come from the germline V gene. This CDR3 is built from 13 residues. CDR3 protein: CATKFNPGTEAFF. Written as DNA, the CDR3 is TGTGCCACCAAGTTTAATCCGGGAACTGAAGCTTTCTTT.

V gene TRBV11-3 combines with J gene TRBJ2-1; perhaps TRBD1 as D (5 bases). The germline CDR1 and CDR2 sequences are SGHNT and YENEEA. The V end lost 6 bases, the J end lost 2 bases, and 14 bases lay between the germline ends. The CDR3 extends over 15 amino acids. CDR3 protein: CASSLARVTYNEQFF. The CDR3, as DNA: TGTGCCAGCAGTCTTGCCAGGGTGACCTACAATGAGCAGTTCTTC.

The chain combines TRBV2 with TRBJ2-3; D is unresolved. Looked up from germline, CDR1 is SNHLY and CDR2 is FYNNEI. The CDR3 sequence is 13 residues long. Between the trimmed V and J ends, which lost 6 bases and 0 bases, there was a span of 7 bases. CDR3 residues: CASSAESTDTQYF. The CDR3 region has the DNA TGTGCCAGCAGCGCGGAGAGCACAGATACGCAGTATTTT.

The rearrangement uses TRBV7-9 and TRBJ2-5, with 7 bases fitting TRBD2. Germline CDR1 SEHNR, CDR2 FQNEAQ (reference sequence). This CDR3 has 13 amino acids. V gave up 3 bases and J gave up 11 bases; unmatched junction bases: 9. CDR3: CASSFGEGAIQYF. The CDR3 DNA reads TGTGCCAGCAGCTTCGGGGAGGGCGCTATTCAGTACTTC.

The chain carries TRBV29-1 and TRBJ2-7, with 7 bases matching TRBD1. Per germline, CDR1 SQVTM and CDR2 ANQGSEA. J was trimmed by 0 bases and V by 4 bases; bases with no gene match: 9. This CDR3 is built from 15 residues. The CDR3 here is CSVVVDRASSYEQYF. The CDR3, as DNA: TGCAGCGTTGTCGTTGACAGGGCCAGCTCCTACGAGCAGTACTTC.

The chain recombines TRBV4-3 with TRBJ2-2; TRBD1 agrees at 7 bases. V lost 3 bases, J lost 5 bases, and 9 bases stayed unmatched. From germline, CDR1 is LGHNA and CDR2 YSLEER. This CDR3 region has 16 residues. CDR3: CASSQETGKTTGELFF. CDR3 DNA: TGCGCCAGCAGCCAGGAGACAGGGAAAACGACCGGGGAGCTGTTTTTT.

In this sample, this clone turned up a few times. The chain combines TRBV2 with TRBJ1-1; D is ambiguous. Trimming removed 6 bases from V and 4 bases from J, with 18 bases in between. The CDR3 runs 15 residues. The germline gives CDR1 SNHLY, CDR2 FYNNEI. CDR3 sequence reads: CASRTRSGEGTEAFF. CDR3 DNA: TGTGCCAGCAGGACCCGATCTGGGGAGGGCACTGAAGCTTTCTTT.

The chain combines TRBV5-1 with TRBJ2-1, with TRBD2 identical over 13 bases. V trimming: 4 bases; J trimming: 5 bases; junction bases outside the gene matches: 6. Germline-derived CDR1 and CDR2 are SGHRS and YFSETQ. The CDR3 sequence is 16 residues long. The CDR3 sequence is CASSPDGTSGDNEQFF. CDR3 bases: TGCGCCAGCAGCCCCGACGGGACTAGCGGGGACAATGAGCAGTTCTTC.